Each of the 21 T cell receptor beta chains below was sequenced from the same sample in a study of T cell responses to AZD1222 COVID-19 vaccine. TCRdb keeps only in-frame clones here, not all; method: immunoSEQ multiplex PCR. The data contain some 130,000 clones, more than 90% of them singletons. The starting material was peripheral blood, obtained on day 0 of AZD1222 vaccination. The source is an adult in good health.

The genes are TRBV3-1 (or the pseudogene TRBV3-2) and TRBJ1-6; 10 bases map to TRBD1. V shed 1 base and J 9 bases; nucleotides not matched to a gene: 15. The germline gives CDR1 LGHDT, CDR2 YNNKEL (reference sequence). The CDR3 is 19 residues long. The CDR3 is CASSQALGQGSTVGSPLHF. CDR3 coding DNA: TGTGCCAGCAGCCAAGCGCTGGGACAGGGGTCGACCGTCGGTTCACCCCTCCACTTT.

The V call is TRBV30, the J call TRBJ1-5; no reliable D call. V gave up 4 bases and J gave up 0 bases, with 10 bases separating them. This CDR3 comprises 14 residues. Germline lookup yields CDR1 GTSNPN and CDR2 SVGIG (reference sequence). This chain's CDR3 is CAWNEGLSNQPQHF. The CDR3 DNA sequence: TGTGCCTGGAACGAGGGCCTTAGCAATCAGCCCCAGCATTTT.

Only a few counts were recorded for this clone. V is TRBV7-2 and J is TRBJ2-1; D unresolved. The CDR3 extends over 13 amino acids. V lost 1 base and J lost 5, with 6 bases in between. Germline-derived CDR1 and CDR2 are SGHTA and FQGNSA. CDR3 coding DNA: TGTGCCAGCAGCTTAGGGTACGACAATGAGCAGTTCTTC. It specifies CASSLGYDNEQFF.

The chain has TRBV18 and TRBJ1-1; no definite D call. The length of the CDR3 is 16 residues. V was shortened by 3 bases and J by 2 bases, with 16 bases between the two germline ends. CDR1 KGHSH and CDR2 LQKENI come from the germline V gene. The CDR3: CASSPRRQSLNTEAFF. DNA for the CDR3: TGTGCCAGCTCACCCCGACGGCAGTCATTAAACACTGAAGCTTTCTTT. Looking up the rest from reference TRBV18 and TRBJ1-1 gives the full variable domain: NAGVMQNPRHLVRRRGQEARLRCSPMKGHSHVYWYRQLPEEGLKFMVYLQKENIIDESGMPKERFSAEFPKEGPSILRIQQVVRGDSAAYFCASSPRRQSLNTEAFFGQGTRLTVV.

V and J are TRBV4-1 and TRBJ2-1; D may match TRBD1 or TRBD2 (5 bases each). Trimming stripped 1 base from V and 10 bases from J, with 17 bases between. The length of the CDR3 is 15 residues. Germline lookup yields CDR1 MGHRA and CDR2 YSYEKL. The CDR3 region has the DNA TGCGCCAGCAGCCAAGTCCTCGGGACCCACGTGGAGCAGTTCTTC. Amino acids: CASSQVLGTHVEQFF.

The genes are TRBV11-2 and TRBJ1-3; D possibly corresponds to TRBD1 (5 bases). The CDR3 has 15 amino acids. Germline V lookup: CDR1 SGHAT, CDR2 FQNNGV. Trimming removed 0 bases at V and 2 bases at J, with 8 bases between. CDR3 loop: CASSLEWGTGNTIYF. In DNA, the CDR3 is TGTGCCAGCAGCTTAGAATGGGGCACTGGAAACACCATATATTTT. The complete variable domain, with remaining parts taken from reference TRBV11-2 and TRBJ1-3, reads EAGVAQSPRYKIIEKRQSVAFWCNPISGHATLYWYQQILGQGPKLLIQFQNNGVVDDSQLPKDRFSAERLKGVDSTLKIQPAKLEDSAVYLCASSLEWGTGNTIYFGEGSWLTVV.

This clone was seen a single time. CDR3 nucleotides: TGTGCCACCAGTGATTACCGTTCCGCTTATGGCTACACCTTC. Translating gives CATSDYRSAYGYTF. J is TRBJ1-2 and V is TRBV24-1, with D unclear. This CDR3 is built from 14 residues. Per germline, CDR1 KGHDR and CDR2 SFDVKD. Trimming left V 2 bases short and J 5 bases short, with 11 bases between.

Here the CDR3 reads CASSPQQGGVMSNYGYTF. The CDR3 DNA sequence: TGTGCCAGCAGCCCCCAACAGGGAGGCGTTATGTCTAACTATGGCTACACCTTC. V is TRBV9 and J is TRBJ1-2, with TRBD1 as a possible D gene (6 bases). CDR3 length: 18 amino acids. V was shortened by 4 bases and J by 0 bases, with 22 bases between the two germline ends. CDR1 and CDR2 (germline): SGDLS, YYNGEE.

The chain employs TRBV6-5 and TRBJ2-2, with 7 bases aligning to TRBD2. The V gene's germline CDR1 is MNHEY and CDR2 SVGAGI. J was trimmed by 2 bases and V by 2 bases; bases with no gene match: 5. This CDR3 is 16 amino acids long. CDR3 sequence reads: CASSYPASGNTGELFF. The CDR3 nucleotides read TGTGCCAGCAGTTACCCGGCTAGCGGAAACACCGGGGAGCTGTTTTTT.

Details on this clone: Other DNA sequences of this sample code for an identical CDR3. The chain joins TRBV7-9 to TRBJ1-5; D unclear. The CDR3 runs 14 residues. CDR1 is SEHNR, CDR2 FQNEAQ, per germline (reference sequence). V lost 5 bases, J lost 0 bases, and 8 bases lay in between. DNA for the CDR3: TGTGCCAGCAGCCCTTACAGTAGCAATCAGCCCCAGCATTTT. This codes for CASSPYSSNQPQHF.

This chain connects TRBV5-8 to TRBJ1-1, with TRBD1 matching 10 bases. This CDR3 is built from 17 residues. V lost 1 base and J lost 1; bases outside the gene matches: 7. CDR1 SGHTS and CDR2 YDEGEE come from the germline V gene. CDR3 coding DNA: TGTGCCAGCAGCTTGTGGGGGAGACAGGGGGCGAACACTGAAGCTTTCTTT. It specifies CASSLWGRQGANTEAFF. The full variable domain, its missing parts supplied by reference TRBV5-8 and TRBJ1-1, is EAGVTQSPTHLIKTRGQQATLRCSPISGHTSVYWYQQALGLGLQFLLWYDEGEERNRGNFPPRFSGRQFPNYSSELNVNALELEDSALYLCASSLWGRQGANTEAFFGQGTRLTVV.

The V and J genes are TRBV7-9 and TRBJ1-3; 7 nucleotides align to TRBD1. CDR3 length: 16 amino acids. J was trimmed by 0 bases and V by 3 bases; bases with no gene match: 5. Germline CDR1 and CDR2: SEHNR and FQNEAQ (reference sequence). In nucleotides, the CDR3 is TGTGCCAGCAGCTTTCCAGCAGGGGGCTCTGGAAACACCATATATTTT. Protein sequence: CASSFPAGGSGNTIYF.

This sequence joins TRBV4-3 and TRBJ2-1; TRBD2 matches at 8 bases. Germline V CDR1 and CDR2: LGHNA, YSLEER. The V and J ends lost 0 bases and 4 bases, in that order; junction bases with no gene match: 8. This CDR3 spans 17 amino acids. CDR3 region: CASSQDLISGSYNEQFF. The CDR3 DNA reads as TGCGCCAGCAGCCAAGATCTTATAAGCGGGAGTTACAATGAGCAGTTCTTC.

This chain links TRBV7-9 with TRBJ1-2; 9 nucleotides agree with TRBD1. There are 15 residues in the CDR3. V was clipped by 0 bases and J by 6 bases; unmatched bases: 5. In germline, CDR1 is SEHNR, CDR2 FQNEAQ (reference sequence). CDR3: CASSLATGGFDGYTF. CDR3 bases: TGTGCCAGCAGCTTAGCTACAGGGGGCTTCGATGGCTACACCTTC.

The chain uses TRBV29-1 and TRBJ2-6; possibly TRBD1 for D (6 bases). The CDR3 runs to 13 residues. The V gene's germline CDR1 is SQVTM and CDR2 ANQGSEA. Deletions cut 7 bases from V and 1 base from J, with 8 bases between. In DNA, the CDR3 is TGCAGCGCTACAGGGTCTGGGGCCAACGTCCTGACTTTC. It encodes CSATGSGANVLTF.

This chain joins TRBV9 and TRBJ1-5; D not certain. This CDR3 has 14 amino acids. The V gene lost 3 bases and the J gene lost 7 bases, with 14 bases spanning the gap. Germline V gene data show CDR1 as SGDLS and CDR2 as YYNGEE. CDR3 loop: CASSATRGGQPQHF. The CDR3 region has the DNA TGTGCCAGCAGCGCAACCCGGGGAGGGCAGCCCCAGCATTTT. The entire variable domain, with the rest obtained from reference TRBV9 and TRBJ1-5, is as follows: DSGVTQTPKHLITATGQRVTLRCSPRSGDLSVYWYQQSLDQGLQFLIQYYNGEERAKGNILERFSAQQFPDLHSELNLSSLELGDSALYFCASSATRGGQPQHFGDGTRLSIL.

The chain recombines TRBV2 with TRBJ1-5; 7 bases match TRBD1. V gave up 6 bases and J gave up 4 bases; unmatched junction bases: 9. CDR1 is SNHLY, CDR2 FYNNEI, per germline. The CDR3 covers 15 residues. The CDR3 coding sequence is TGTGCCAGCAGGACCTCAGGGGGAGGGAATCAGCCCCAGCATTTT. It encodes CASRTSGGGNQPQHF.

The chain recombines TRBV30 with TRBJ1-1; D uncertain. This CDR3 is 13 amino acids long. From germline, CDR1 is GTSNPN and CDR2 SVGIG (reference sequence). Trimming cost V 0 bases and J 5 bases, with 10 bases left between them. Written as DNA, the CDR3 is TGTGCCTGGAGTGTTGGCAGTTTGACTGAAGCTTTCTTT. As protein: CAWSVGSLTEAFF.

The J gene is TRBJ2-3, the V gene TRBV4-1; D call uncertain. This CDR3 is 13 amino acids long. CDR1 and CDR2 (germline): MGHRA, YSYEKL. V was shortened by 5 bases and J by 3 bases, with 9 bases between the two germline ends. The CDR3 DNA follows: TGCGCCAGCAGCAGGACGGAGACAGATACGCAGTATTTT. It translates to CASSRTETDTQYF.

This clone was observed a single time. The V call is TRBV5-5, the J call TRBJ1-3, with 12 nucleotides matching TRBD1. Germline assignment: CDR1 SGHKS and CDR2 YYEKEE (reference sequence). After removal of 3 bases from V and 0 bases from J, the junction contained 13 bases not matched to a gene. This CDR3 has 20 amino acids. Here the CDR3 reads CASSSRLGTGGTFSGNTIYF. The CDR3 nucleotides are TGTGCCAGCAGCTCACGGCTAGGGACAGGGGGCACCTTCTCTGGAAACACCATATATTTT.

The J gene is TRBJ2-1, the V gene TRBV5-1; 9 bases align to TRBD2. Per the germline V gene, CDR1 is SGHRS and CDR2 is YFSETQ. The CDR3 totals 18 residues. V shed 0 bases, J shed 3 bases, and the junction held 10 bases outside the gene matches. This CDR3 is CASSLAILREGSYNEQFF. DNA of the CDR3: TGCGCCAGCAGCTTGGCCATCTTGCGGGAGGGTAGCTACAATGAGCAGTTCTTC.